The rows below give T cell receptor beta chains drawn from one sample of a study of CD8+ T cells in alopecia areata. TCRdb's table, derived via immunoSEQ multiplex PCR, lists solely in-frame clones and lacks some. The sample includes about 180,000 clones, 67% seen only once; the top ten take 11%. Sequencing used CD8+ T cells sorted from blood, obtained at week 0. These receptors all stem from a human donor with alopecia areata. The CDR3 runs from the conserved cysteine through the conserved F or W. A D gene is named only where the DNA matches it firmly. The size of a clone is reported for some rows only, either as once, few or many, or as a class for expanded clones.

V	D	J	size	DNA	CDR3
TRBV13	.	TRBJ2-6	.	TGTGCCAGCAGCTTAGAGAGCGGACCCCTGGCCAACGTCCTGACTTTC	CASSLESGPLANVLTF
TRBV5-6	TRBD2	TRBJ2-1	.	TGTGCCAGCAGCTCGCCCACTAGCGGGGGTAATTCCTACAATGAGCAGTTCTTC	CASSSPTSGGNSYNEQFF
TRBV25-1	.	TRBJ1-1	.	TGTGCCAGCAGTCCCAGGGGACGGGTGGGCACTGAAGCTTTCTTT	CASSPRGRVGTEAFF
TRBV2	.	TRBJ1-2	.	TGTGCCAGCAGTGTGTCCACAGGAGGCTACACCTTC	CASSVSTGGYTF
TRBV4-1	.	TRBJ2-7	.	TGCGCCAGCAGCCAAGATCGCGGACACTACGAGCAGTACTTC	CASSQDRGHYEQYF
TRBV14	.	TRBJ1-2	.	TGTGCCAGCAGCCAAGTCGGCGGTTATGGCTACACCTTC	CASSQVGGYGYTF
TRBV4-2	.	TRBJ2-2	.	TGTGCCAGCAGCCAACTAAACGGGGAGCTGTTTTTT	CASSQLNGELFF
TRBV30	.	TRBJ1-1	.	TGTGCCTGGAGCGGGGGGATCAACACTGAAGCTTTCTTT	CAWSGGINTEAFF
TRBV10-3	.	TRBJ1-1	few	TGTGCCATCATGAGTGTACAGGGGAACACTGAAGCTTTCTTT	CAIMSVQGNTEAFF
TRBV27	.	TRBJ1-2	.	TGTGCCAGCAGTTTAGGGGCCCCGCACCCCGGCTACACCTTC	CASSLGAPHPGYTF
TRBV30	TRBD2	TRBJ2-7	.	TGTGCCTGGAGTGTGGGAGGGCAAGTGGAGCAGTACTTC	CAWSVGGQVEQYF
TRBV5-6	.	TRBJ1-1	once	TGTGCCAGCAGCCCACAGGGCATGAACACTGAAGCTTTCTTT	CASSPQGMNTEAFF
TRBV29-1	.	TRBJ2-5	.	TGCAGCGTTGGGGGGAGGGAGACCCAGTACTTC	CSVGGRETQYF
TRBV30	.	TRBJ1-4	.	TGTGCCTGGAGCGCTGTCTTCCTGGAAAAACTGTTTTTT	CAWSAVFLEKLFF
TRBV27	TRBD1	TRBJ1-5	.	TGTGCCAGCAGTTTTTCTGGTCAGGGGGCTTTTCAGCCCCAGCATTTT	CASSFSGQGAFQPQHF
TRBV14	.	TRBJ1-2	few	TGTGCCAGCAGCGTCCGGGACGCAGGATATGGCTACACCTTC	CASSVRDAGYGYTF
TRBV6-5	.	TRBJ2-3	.	TGTGCCACATCTTACCAAAGCACAGATACGCAGTATTTT	CATSYQSTDTQYF
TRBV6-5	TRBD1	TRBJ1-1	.	TGTGCCATAGGGACAGGGGCTGGGCTCACTGAAGCTTTCTTT	CAIGTGAGLTEAFF
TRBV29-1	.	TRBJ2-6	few	TGCAGCGTTGATGTTGGGGCCAACGTCCTGACTTTC	CSVDVGANVLTF
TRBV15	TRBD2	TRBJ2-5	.	TGTGCCACCAGCAGCTCCTTAGCGGGTCAAGAGACCCAGTACTTC	CATSSSLAGQETQYF
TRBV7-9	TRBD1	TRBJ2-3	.	TGTGCCAGCAGCTGGGGACAGGGGGCAAAAGATACGCAGTATTTT	CASSWGQGAKDTQYF
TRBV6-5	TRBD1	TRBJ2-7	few	TGTGCCAGCAGTGCCGGGACAGGGTTCCACGAGCAGTACTTC	CASSAGTGFHEQYF
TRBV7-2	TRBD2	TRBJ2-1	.	TGTGCCAGCAGCCCAGAAGCGGGGCTCTACAATGAGCAGTTCTTC	CASSPEAGLYNEQFF
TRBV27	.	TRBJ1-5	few	TGTGCCAGCAGTTTCGGGTTGAGTCAGCCCCAGCATTTT	CASSFGLSQPQHF
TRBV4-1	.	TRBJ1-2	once	TGCGCCAGCAGCCAAGAAATGGGGAGTCTCTTAGGCACCTTC	CASSQEMGSLLGTF
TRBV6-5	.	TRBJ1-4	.	TGTGCCAGCAGCTATGGACAGCCAACTAATGAAAAACTGTTTTTT	CASSYGQPTNEKLFF
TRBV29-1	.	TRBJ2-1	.	TGCAGCGTTGACCCGGGAAAGCGGGAGCAGTTCTTC	CSVDPGKREQFF
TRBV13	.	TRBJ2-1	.	TGTGCCAGCAGCACCCCCAAGAGGGAGCAGTTCTTC	CASSTPKREQFF
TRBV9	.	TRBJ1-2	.	TGTGCCAGCAGAGATACAGTGTTTACCCATGGCTACACCTTC	CASRDTVFTHGYTF
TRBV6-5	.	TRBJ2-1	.	TGTGCCAGCACCCAGGGTTCCTACAATGAGCAGTTCTTC	CASTQGSYNEQFF
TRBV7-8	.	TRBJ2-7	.	TGTGCCAGCAGCTTAGCATTGACAGGAGGAGTCCACGAGCAGTACTTC	CASSLALTGGVHEQYF
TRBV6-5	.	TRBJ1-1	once	TGTGCCAGCACCTGGACGGGGGCAAACACTGAAGCTTTCTTT	CASTWTGANTEAFF
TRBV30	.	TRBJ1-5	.	TGTGCCTGGAGTTCGGACGGGGAGCAAAATCAGCCCCAGCATTTT	CAWSSDGEQNQPQHF
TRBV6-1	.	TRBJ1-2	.	TGTGCCAGCAGTGAAATGGGCAGCTATGGCTACACCTTC	CASSEMGSYGYTF
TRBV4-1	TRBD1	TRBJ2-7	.	TGCGCCAGCAGGCAAGGGACAGGGGGCTCCTACGAGCAGTACTTC	CASRQGTGGSYEQYF
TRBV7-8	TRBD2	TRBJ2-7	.	TGTGCCAGCAGCTTACCGACTAGCGGGATGGCCTACGAGCAGTACTTC	CASSLPTSGMAYEQYF
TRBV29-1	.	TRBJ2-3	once	TGCAGCGCGTTAGTCCAGGGCACAGATACGCAGTATTTT	CSALVQGTDTQYF
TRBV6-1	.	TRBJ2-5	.	TGTGCCAGCAGTGAACCGGCAAATGTTTGGGAGACCCAGTACTTC	CASSEPANVWETQYF
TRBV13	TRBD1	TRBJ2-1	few	TGTGCCAGCAGCACCTCCCTGGACAGGGTCCATGAGCAGTTCTTC	CASSTSLDRVHEQFF
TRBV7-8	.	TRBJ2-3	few	TGTGCCAGCAGTCAAGGGACAGATACGCAGTATTTT	CASSQGTDTQYF
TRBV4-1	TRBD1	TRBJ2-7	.	TGCGCCAGCAGCCCCGGGACAGGGGAGTACGAGCAGTACTTC	CASSPGTGEYEQYF
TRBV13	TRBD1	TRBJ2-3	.	TGTGCCAGCAGCTTTGAGGGGGCAGGAGATACGCAGTATTTT	CASSFEGAGDTQYF
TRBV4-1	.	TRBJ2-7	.	TGCGCCAGCAGCCAAGGACAGTCGAGCTCCTACGAGCAGTACTTC	CASSQGQSSSYEQYF
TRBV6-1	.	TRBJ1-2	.	TGTGCCAGCAGTGGAGGCACGGGACGGGACAATAACTATGGCTACACCTTC	CASSGGTGRDNNYGYTF
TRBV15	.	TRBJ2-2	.	TGTGCCACCAGCAGAGATCGTCGAGCAGGAGGGGAGCTGTTTTTT	CATSRDRRAGGELFF